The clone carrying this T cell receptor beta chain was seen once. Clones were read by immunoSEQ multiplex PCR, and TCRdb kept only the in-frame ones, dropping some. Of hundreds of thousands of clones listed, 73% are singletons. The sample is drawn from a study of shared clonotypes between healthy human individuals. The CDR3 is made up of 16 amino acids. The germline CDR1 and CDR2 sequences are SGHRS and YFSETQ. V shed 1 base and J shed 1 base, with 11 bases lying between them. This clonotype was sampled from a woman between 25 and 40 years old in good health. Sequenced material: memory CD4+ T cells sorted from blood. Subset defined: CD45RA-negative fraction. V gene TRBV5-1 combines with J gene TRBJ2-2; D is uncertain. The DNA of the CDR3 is TGCGCCAGCAGCTTGTCGGTGTCTTTGAACACCGGGGAGCTGTTTTTT. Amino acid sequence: CASSLSVSLNTGELFF.